This T cell receptor (beta chain) was found in a study of blood T cell repertoires in COVID-19 (dated by TCRdb to between 2020 and 2021). As for the study more broadly: Samples covering the acute and convalescent phases of COVID-19 were provided by collaborators in the United States, Italy and Spain. The prospective study material was composed of cDNA or gDNA derived from T cells, B-cell-depleted T cells, or PBMCs. Deeply sampled blood TCRbeta repertoires from subjects exposed to, actively infected with, or recovered from COVID-19 were included in the dataset. The repertoires were released in a freely available public database intended as a resource for research on the immune response to SARS-CoV-2. Samples were obtained from the ongoing ImmuneRACE study (first 160 participants) and from 1,254 subjects provided by 6 global collaborators. The sample metadata nearly always contained a de-identified subject ID, COVID-19 status, age in years and sex. Where HLA class I and class II types were available, the types were taken from metadata supplied by the sample provider, not from assay-based typing. Study-level results and caveats: The amount of clinical and demographic metadata varied by source and participant and was provided uncurated.

Collaborating institutions collected whole blood in K2EDTA tubes following their own protocols. For TCRbeta analysis, collaborator samples were shipped as frozen whole blood, as isolated PBMCs, or as DNA extracted from either sample type. V is pared back by 4 bases and J by 4 bases, with 7 bases lying between the germline termini. Per the germline V gene (reference sequence), WNHNN is the CDR1 and SYGVQD is the CDR2. Its CDR3 holds 12 amino acids, cysteine through phenylalanine. The read is trimmed to its CDR3 DNA, 36 bases read in frame from base 1. In the case of this clone: The antigen it binds to is not known. Base qualities are not at hand, and no much larger clone is one base apart. The sample has other DNA sequences that encode this CDR3 too.

TCRbeta CDR3 regions were amplified from genomic DNA by means of the immunoSEQ Assay, a bias-controlled multiplex PCR. The authors processed their data as follows. The number of nucleated cells in each sample was estimated from the amplification of reference gene primers within the assay. Sequence reads were collapsed and filtered to measure the absolute abundance of every unique TCRbeta CDR3 rearrangement. For each sample, productive Simpson clonality was calculated as the square root of Simpson's diversity index across productive rearrangements. TCRdb mirrors the immuneACCESS table, restricted to in-frame sequences. Some clones are absent from its copies; in checked studies, under half trace to an unresolved V gene, and the reason for the others is unknown. V and J calls and clone size follow that table, whereas D and trimming were derived from the DNA. This sample holds 450,000 to 500,000 clones; 70% to 90% were observed only once. 3.2% of the sample belongs to the ten largest clones.

The chain uses TRBV10-1 and TRBJ1-1; TRBD1 is perhaps the D gene, given 5 matching bases. The sequenced material came from peripheral blood. The origin of this receptor is a human donor in a cohort sampled during active COVID-19. The nucleotides are TGCGCCAGCAGTGCGGGGGGCACTGAAGCTTTCTTT. Its amino acids are CASSAGGTEAFF.